The sample holds many counts of the clone carrying this TCR beta chain. The antigen is not known. This entry comes from a study of T-cell reconstitution after alpha-beta-depleted transplantation in children. The germline gives CDR1 SQVTM, CDR2 ANQGSEA. The CDR3 contains 12 residues. Between the trimmed V and J ends, which lost 3 bases and 3 bases, there was a span of 9 bases. Notes on the study in general: Reports say that about two months after transplant, the alpha-beta T cells came out of several hundred graft clones that had expanded. Newly made T cells mostly supplied T-cell counts and diversity one year after transplant.

A library of TCRbeta sequences, prepared with unique molecular identifiers, was generated. TCRdb independently ran MiXCR on the PCR reads; one entry per CDR3 protein. Of 190,000 or so distinct CDR3 sequences in the sample, roughly 6% were seen once. This rearrangement joins TRBV29-1 to TRBJ2-7; D uncertain. The sample was PBMCs, taken before TCRalphabeta/CD19-depleted stem cell transplant. The TCR comes from a girl less than two years old with combined immunodeficiency, due to receive a stem cell transplant. CDR3 sequence: CSVETGGYEQYF. DNA of the CDR3: TGCAGCGTTGAGACGGGCGGCTACGAGCAGTACTTC.